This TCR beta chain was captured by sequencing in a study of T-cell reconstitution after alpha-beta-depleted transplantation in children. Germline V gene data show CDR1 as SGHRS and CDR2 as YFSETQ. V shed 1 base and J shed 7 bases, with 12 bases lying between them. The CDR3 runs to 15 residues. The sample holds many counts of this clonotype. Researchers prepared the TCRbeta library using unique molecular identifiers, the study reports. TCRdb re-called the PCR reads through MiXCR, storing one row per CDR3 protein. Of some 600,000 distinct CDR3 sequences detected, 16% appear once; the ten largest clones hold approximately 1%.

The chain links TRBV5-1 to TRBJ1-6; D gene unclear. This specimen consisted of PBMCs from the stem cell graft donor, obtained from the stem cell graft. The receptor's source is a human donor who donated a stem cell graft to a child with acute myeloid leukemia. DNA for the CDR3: TGCGCCAGCAGCTTGCAGGATCTCGGGAATTCACCCCTCCACTTT. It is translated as CASSLQDLGNSPLHF.